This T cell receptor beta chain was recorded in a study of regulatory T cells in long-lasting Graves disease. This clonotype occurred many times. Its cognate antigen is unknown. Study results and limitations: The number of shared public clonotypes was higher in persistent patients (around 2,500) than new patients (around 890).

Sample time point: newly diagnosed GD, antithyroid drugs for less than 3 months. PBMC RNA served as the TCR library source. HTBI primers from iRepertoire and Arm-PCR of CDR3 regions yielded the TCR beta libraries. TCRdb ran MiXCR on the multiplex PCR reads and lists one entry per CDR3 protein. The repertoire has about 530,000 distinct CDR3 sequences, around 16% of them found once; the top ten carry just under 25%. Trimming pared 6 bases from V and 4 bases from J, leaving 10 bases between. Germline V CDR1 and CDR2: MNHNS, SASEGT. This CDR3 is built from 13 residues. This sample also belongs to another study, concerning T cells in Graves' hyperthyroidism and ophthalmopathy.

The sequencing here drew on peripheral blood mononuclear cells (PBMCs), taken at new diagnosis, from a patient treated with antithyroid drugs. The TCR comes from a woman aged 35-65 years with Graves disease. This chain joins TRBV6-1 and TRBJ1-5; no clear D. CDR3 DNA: TGTGCCAGCAGGGCAGCCTTAAATCAGCCCCAGCATTTT. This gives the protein CASRAALNQPQHF.